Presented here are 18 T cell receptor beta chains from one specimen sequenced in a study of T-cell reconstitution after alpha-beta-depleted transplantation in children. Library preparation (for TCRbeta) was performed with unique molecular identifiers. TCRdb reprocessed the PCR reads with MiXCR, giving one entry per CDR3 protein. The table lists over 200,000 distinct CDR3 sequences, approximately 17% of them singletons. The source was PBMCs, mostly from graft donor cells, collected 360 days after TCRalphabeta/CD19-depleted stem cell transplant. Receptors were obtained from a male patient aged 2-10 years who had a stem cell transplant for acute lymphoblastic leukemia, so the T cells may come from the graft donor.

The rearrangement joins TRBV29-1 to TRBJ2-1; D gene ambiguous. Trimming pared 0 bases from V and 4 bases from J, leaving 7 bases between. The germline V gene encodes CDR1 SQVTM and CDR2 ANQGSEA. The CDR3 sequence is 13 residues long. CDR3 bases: TGCAGCGTTGAAGAAGCTCAATACAATGAGCAGTTCTTC. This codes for CSVEEAQYNEQFF.

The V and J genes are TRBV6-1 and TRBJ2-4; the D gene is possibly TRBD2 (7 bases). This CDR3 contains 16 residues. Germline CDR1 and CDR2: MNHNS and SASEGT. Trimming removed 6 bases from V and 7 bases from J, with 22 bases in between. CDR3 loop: CASRPGGSSGGNIQYF. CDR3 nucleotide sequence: TGTGCCAGCAGACCTGGGGGGAGCTCGGGGGGCAACATTCAGTACTTC.

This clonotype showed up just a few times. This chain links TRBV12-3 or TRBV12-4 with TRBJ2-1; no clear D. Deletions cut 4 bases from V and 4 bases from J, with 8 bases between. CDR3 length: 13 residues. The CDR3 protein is CASSYDGYNEQFF. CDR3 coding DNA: TGTGCCAGCAGTTACGATGGGTACAATGAGCAGTTCTTC.

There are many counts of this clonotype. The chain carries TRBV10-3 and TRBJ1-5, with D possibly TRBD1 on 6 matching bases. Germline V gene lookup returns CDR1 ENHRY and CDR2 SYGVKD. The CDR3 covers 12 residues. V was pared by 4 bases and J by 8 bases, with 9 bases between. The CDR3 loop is CAISGPGEPQHF. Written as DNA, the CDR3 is TGTGCCATCAGTGGTCCAGGGGAGCCCCAGCATTTT.

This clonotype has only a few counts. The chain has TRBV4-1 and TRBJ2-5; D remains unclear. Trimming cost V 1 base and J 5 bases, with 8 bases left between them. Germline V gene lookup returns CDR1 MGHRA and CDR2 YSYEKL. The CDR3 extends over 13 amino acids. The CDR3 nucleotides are TGCGCCAGCAGCCAAGCCCAGGTGGAGACCCAGTACTTC. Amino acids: CASSQAQVETQYF.

CDR3 sequence reads: CASSGSGNPGETQYF. As DNA, the CDR3 is TGTGCCAGCTCAGGTTCCGGAAACCCCGGGGAGACCCAGTACTTC. The chain is built from TRBV18 and TRBJ2-5; D call uncertain. Trimming pared 5 bases from V and 5 bases from J, leaving 18 bases between. The germline V gene has CDR1 KGHSH and CDR2 LQKENI. The length of the CDR3 is 15 residues.

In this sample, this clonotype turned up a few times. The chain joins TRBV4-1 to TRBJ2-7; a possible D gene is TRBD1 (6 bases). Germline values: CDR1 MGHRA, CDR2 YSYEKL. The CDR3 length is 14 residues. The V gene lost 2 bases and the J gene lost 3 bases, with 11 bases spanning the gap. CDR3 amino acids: CASSQQGLGYEQYF. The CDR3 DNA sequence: TGCGCCAGCAGCCAACAGGGGCTGGGCTACGAGCAGTACTTC.

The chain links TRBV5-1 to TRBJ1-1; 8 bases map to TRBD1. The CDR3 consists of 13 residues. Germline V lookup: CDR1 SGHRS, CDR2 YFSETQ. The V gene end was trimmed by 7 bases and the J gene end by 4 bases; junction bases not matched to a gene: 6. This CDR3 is CASFSTGGTEAFF. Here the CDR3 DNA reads TGCGCCAGCTTTTCCACAGGGGGCACTGAAGCTTTCTTT.

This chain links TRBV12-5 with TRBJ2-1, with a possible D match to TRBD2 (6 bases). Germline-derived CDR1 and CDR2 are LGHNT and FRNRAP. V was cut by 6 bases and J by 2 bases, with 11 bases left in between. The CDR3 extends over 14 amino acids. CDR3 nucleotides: TGTGCTAGTGGGATTAGCGGACCCTACAATGAGCAGTTCTTC. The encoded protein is CASGISGPYNEQFF.

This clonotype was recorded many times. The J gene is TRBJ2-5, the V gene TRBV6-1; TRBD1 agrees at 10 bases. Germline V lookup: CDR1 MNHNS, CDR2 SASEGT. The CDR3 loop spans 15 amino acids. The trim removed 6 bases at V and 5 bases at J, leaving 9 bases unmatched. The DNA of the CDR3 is TGTGCCAGCAGACACCCGGGACAGGGGTCGGAGACCCAGTACTTC. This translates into CASRHPGQGSETQYF.

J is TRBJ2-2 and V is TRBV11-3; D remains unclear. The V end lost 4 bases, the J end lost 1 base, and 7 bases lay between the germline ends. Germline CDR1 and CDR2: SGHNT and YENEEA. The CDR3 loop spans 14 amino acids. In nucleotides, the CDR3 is TGTGCCAGCAGCTCAGGCGAGAACACCGGGGAGCTGTTTTTT. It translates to CASSSGENTGELFF.

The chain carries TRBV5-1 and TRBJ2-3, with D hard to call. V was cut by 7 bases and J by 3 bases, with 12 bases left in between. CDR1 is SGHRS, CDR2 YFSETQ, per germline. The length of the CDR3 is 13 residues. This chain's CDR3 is CASGPVVTDTQYF. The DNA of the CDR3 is TGCGCCAGCGGTCCTGTTGTGACAGATACGCAGTATTTT.

CDR3 sequence (DNA): TGCGCCAGCAGTGACAACGGCGGCGAGCAGTACTTC. It yields the protein CASSDNGGEQYF. The J gene is TRBJ2-7, the V gene TRBV10-1; D is uncertain. CDR3 length: 12 amino acids. Trimming shortened V by 3 bases and J by 6 bases, and 9 bases separated the two germline ends. Germline V lookup: CDR1 WNHNN, CDR2 SYGVQD (reference sequence).

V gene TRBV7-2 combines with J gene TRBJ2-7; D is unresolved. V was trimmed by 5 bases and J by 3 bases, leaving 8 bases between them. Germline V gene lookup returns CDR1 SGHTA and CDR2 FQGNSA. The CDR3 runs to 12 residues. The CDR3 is CASSGSIYEQYF. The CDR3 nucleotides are TGTGCCAGCAGCGGGTCGATCTACGAGCAGTACTTC.

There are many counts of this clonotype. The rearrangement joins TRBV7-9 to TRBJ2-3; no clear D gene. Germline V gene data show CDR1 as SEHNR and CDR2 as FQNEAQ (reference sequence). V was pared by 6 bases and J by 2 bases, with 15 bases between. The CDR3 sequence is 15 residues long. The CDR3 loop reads CASSSHRSFTDTQYF. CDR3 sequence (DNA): TGTGCCAGCAGTTCCCACCGATCCTTCACAGATACGCAGTATTTT.

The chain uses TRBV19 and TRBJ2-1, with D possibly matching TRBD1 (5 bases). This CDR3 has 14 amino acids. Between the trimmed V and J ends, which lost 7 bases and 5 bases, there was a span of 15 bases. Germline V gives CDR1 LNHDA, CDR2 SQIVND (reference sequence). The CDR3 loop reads CASTKGPLDNEQFF. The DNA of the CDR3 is TGTGCCAGTACGAAGGGGCCGTTGGACAATGAGCAGTTCTTC. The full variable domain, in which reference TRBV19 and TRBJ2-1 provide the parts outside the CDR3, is DGGITQSPKYLFRKEGQNVTLSCEQNLNHDAMYWYRQDPGQGLRLIYYSQIVNDFQKGDIAEGYSVSREKKESFPLTVTSAQKNPTAFYLCASTKGPLDNEQFFGPGTRLTVL.

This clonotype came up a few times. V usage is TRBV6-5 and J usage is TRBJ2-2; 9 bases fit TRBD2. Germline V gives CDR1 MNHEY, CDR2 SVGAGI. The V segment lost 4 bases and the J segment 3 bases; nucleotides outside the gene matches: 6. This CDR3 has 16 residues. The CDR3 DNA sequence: TGTGCCAGCAGTTCTGGCGGGGGGGCTGACACCGGGGAGCTGTTTTTT. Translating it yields CASSSGGGADTGELFF.

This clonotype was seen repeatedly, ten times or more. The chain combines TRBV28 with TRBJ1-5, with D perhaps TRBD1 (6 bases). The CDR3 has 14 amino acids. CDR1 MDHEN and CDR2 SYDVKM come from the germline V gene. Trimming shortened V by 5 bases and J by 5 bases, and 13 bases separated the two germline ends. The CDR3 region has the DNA TGTGCCAGCAGTCCCCCGGACAGCGATCAGCCCCAGCATTTT. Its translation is CASSPPDSDQPQHF. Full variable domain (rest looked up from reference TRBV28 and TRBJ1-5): DVKVTQSSRYLVKRTGEKVFLECVQDMDHENMFWYRQDPGLGLRLIYFSYDVKMKEKGDIPEGYSVSREKKERFSLILESASTNQTSMYLCASSPPDSDQPQHFGDGTRLSIL.